This TCR beta chain was documented in a study of CD8 T cells in Susac syndrome. Notes on the study in general: The TCR sequencing and HLA analysis in the study involved a relatively small number of individuals, as the study acknowledged.

Random hexamers were used to reverse transcribe roughly 0.5 to 1 ug of RNA. Amplification of the TCR beta CDR3 was carried out by immunoSEQ multiplex PCR, which spanned a total of 54 Vbeta and 13 Jbeta segments. From the immunoSEQ multiplex PCR reads, TCRdb called clonotypes with MiXCR, one entry per CDR3 protein. Here the sample spans about 130,000 distinct CDR3 sequences, about 95% being singletons. Remarks on this clonotype: The antigen remains undetermined.

Trimming cost V 0 bases and J 5 bases, with 10 bases left between them. The CDR3 contains 14 residues. The germline V gene encodes CDR1 ENHRY and CDR2 SYGVKD. From blood CD8+ and CD4+ T cells, TCR beta sequences were generated. The sequenced sample consisted of CD4+ T cells from PBMCs. The rearrangement uses TRBV10-3 and TRBJ2-5; D gene uncertain. This receptor was taken from a human donor in good health. The CDR3 protein is CAISESMGSETQYF. The CDR3 nucleotides are TGTGCCATCAGTGAGTCAATGGGATCGGAGACCCAGTACTTC.